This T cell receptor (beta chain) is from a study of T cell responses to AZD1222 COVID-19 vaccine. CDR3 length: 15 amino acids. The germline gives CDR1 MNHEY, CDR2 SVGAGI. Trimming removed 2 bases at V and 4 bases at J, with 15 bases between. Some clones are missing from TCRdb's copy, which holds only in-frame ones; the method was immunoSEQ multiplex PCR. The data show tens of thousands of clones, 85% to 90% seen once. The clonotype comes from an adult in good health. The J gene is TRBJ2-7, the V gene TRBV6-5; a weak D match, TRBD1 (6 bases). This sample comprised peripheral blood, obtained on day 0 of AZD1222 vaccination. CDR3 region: CASSYRAGALYEQYF. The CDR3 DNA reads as TGTGCCAGCAGTTACCGGGCAGGGGCTCTGTACGAGCAGTACTTC.